The 25 T cell receptor beta chains reported below all come from one sample, sequenced in a study of T cells in Graves' hyperthyroidism and ophthalmopathy. Researchers took RNA transcripts and amplified the TCR beta CDR3 regions from them. With the HTBI primer set, the TCR CDR3 went through a first round of RT-PCR. In TCRdb, the multiplex PCR reads were re-called with MiXCR into one record per CDR3 protein. The sample lists approximately 590,000 distinct CDR3 sequences, more than 15% occurring once. The specimen was blood. The receptor source for this set is a woman aged 25 to 39 with Graves' hyperthyroidism.

The table lists this clonotype with many counts. The J gene is TRBJ2-7, the V gene TRBV20-1, with a weak D call TRBD2 (6 bases). With 6 bases removed from V and 2 bases from J, the gap between germline ends came to 20 bases. This CDR3 comprises 15 residues. The germline V gene encodes CDR1 DFQATT and CDR2 SNEGSKA (reference sequence). CDR3 protein: CSALVRGSGTYEQYF. The CDR3 coding sequence is TGCAGTGCCCTTGTGAGAGGTAGCGGAACCTACGAGCAGTACTTC.

The chain combines TRBV9 with TRBJ1-3; D is uncertain. Trimming removed 0 bases at V and 0 bases at J, with 7 bases between. CDR1 is SGDLS, CDR2 YYNGEE, per germline. The CDR3 totals 15 residues. CDR3 sequence: CASSVGAHSGNTIYF. CDR3 bases: TGTGCCAGCAGCGTAGGGGCGCACTCTGGAAACACCATATATTTT.

This clonotype was counted at least ten times. V is TRBV6-6 and J is TRBJ1-1; D is unclear. CDR1 and CDR2 from the germline V gene are MNHNY and SVGAGI (reference sequence). The CDR3 has 15 amino acids. The V and J ends lost 0 bases and 0 bases respectively, with 8 bases between them. CDR3 residues: CASSYSRAVNTEAFF. Written as DNA, the CDR3 is TGTGCCAGCAGTTACTCGAGGGCGGTGAACACTGAAGCTTTCTTT.

This clonotype was recorded at least ten times. This chain uses TRBV29-1 with TRBJ2-3; no definite D call. V lost 2 bases, J lost 0 bases, and 9 bases lay in between. Germline V lookup: CDR1 SQVTM, CDR2 ANQGSEA. The CDR3 loop spans 14 amino acids. The CDR3 DNA is TGCAGCGTTGAACGGCTTGAGAGCACAGATACGCAGTATTTT. Encoded protein: CSVERLESTDTQYF.

Notes on this clonotype: Being one base from a much bigger clone, this may be a read error. This chain connects TRBV7-2 to TRBJ2-1, with 13 bases lining up with TRBD2. The CDR3 consists of 16 residues. Germline-derived CDR1 and CDR2 are SGHTA and FQGNSA. The CDR3 sequence is CAGSLVGLAGSDEQFF. In DNA form, the CDR3 reads TGTGCCGGCAGCTTAGTGGGACTAGCGGGAAGCGATGAGCAGTTCTTC.

This clonotype was recorded at least ten times. The chain has TRBV11-2 and TRBJ2-1, with TRBD2 matching 7 bases. The J segment lost 3 bases and the V segment lost 5 bases, leaving 10 bases of the junction unmatched. The V gene's germline CDR1 is SGHAT and CDR2 FQNNGV. The CDR3 has 16 residues. The CDR3 bases are TGTGCCAGCAGCAGAGACTCTAGCGGAGACTACAATGAGCAGTTCTTC. This gives the protein CASSRDSSGDYNEQFF.

This clonotype showed up just a few times. The chain uses TRBV20-1 and TRBJ2-7; D remains unclear. Germline assignment: CDR1 DFQATT and CDR2 SNEGSKA (reference sequence). Trimming cost V 0 bases and J 9 bases, with 21 bases left between them. CDR3 length: 15 amino acids. The CDR3 here is CSARDLRTASNSQYF. DNA for the CDR3: TGCAGTGCTAGAGATCTTAGGACGGCCTCTAACTCGCAGTACTTC.

As regards this clonotype: One end of the junction fails to match germline, which may point to a read error. In DNA, the CDR3 is TGCGCCAGCAGCCAAGATTGGGGGGAGTACAATGAGCGGTTCTTC. As protein: CASSQDWGEYNERFF. The chain uses TRBV4-1 and TRBJ2-1, with D perhaps matching TRBD2 (6 bases). Germline CDR1 MGHRA, CDR2 YSYEKL. CDR3 size: 15 residues.

This clonotype was observed many times. The rearrangement joins TRBV6-2 or TRBV6-3 to TRBJ1-5; 8 bases are shared with TRBD1. Per the germline V gene, CDR1 is MNHEY and CDR2 is SVGEGT. This CDR3 is 13 amino acids long. J gave up 6 bases and V 7 bases, and 5 bases lay outside the gene matches. CDR3 sequence reads: CASKDRGSQPQHF. In DNA, the CDR3 is TGTGCCAGCAAAGACAGGGGAAGTCAGCCCCAGCATTTT.

This clonotype was picked up many times. The rearrangement uses TRBV2 and TRBJ2-7; 7 bases line up with TRBD1. Trimming took 1 base from V and 2 from J; bases not matched to a gene: 8. CDR1 and CDR2 from the germline V gene are SNHLY and FYNNEI. The CDR3 runs to 16 residues. CDR3 sequence: CASSEGMHRGTYEQYF. CDR3 in DNA: TGTGCCAGCAGTGAAGGGATGCACAGGGGTACCTACGAGCAGTACTTC. The variable domain in full, with the rest retrieved from reference TRBV2 and TRBJ2-7, is EPEVTQTPSHQVTQMGQEVILRCVPISNHLYFYWYRQILGQKVEFLVSFYNNEISEKSEIFDDQFSVERPDGSNFTLKIRSTKLEDSAMYFCASSEGMHRGTYEQYFGPGTRLTVT.

This clonotype was detected a few times. This chain joins TRBV12-3 or TRBV12-4 and TRBJ2-6; D gene uncertain. V was pared by 11 bases and J by 4 bases, with 12 bases between. CDR3 length: 13 amino acids. The CDR3 DNA sequence: TGTGCCCTGGAAAAGGCCGGGGCCAACGTCCTGACTTTC. Its translation is CALEKAGANVLTF.

This clonotype appeared many times. The chain uses TRBV6-1 and TRBJ2-7; D is possibly TRBD1 (6 bases). Trimming took off 7 bases at V and 3 bases at J, with 7 bases between the two ends. CDR3 size: 11 residues. Per the germline V gene, CDR1 is MNHNS and CDR2 is SASEGT. The CDR3 loop reads CASTTGYEQYF. For the CDR3, the DNA is TGTGCCAGCACGACAGGCTACGAGCAGTACTTC.

Worth noting for this clonotype: One junction end disagrees with the germline gene, perhaps due to a read error. This rearrangement joins TRBV18 to TRBJ1-6; possible D gene TRBD1, 5 bases. CDR1 and CDR2 (germline): KGHSH, LQKENI. The CDR3 has 13 amino acids. The CDR3 region is CVSSPGYNSPLHF. DNA for the CDR3: TGTGTCAGCTCACCAGGGTATAATTCACCCCTCCACTTT. The full variable domain, in which reference TRBV18 and TRBJ1-6 provide the parts outside the CDR3, is NAGVMQNPRHLVRRRGQEARLRCSPMKGHSHVYWYRQLPEEGLKFMVYLQKENIIDESGMPKERFSAEFPKEGPSILRIQQVVRGDSAAYFCVSSPGYNSPLHFGNGTRLTVT.

In its sample, this clonotype was seen a few times. A read error may be the cause here, since a much bigger clone is one base away. The chain combines TRBV7-2 with TRBJ1-3; a possible D gene is TRBD1 (6 bases). Germline CDR1 reads SGHTA; CDR2 reads FQGNSA. CDR3 size: 14 residues. As DNA, the CDR3 is TGTGTCAGCAGCTTAGCAGGGGAGAGAAACACCATATATTTT. This gives the protein CVSSLAGERNTIYF.

This rearrangement joins TRBV5-6 to TRBJ1-5; 7 bases are shared with TRBD1. Unmatched junction bases numbered 17, after V lost 3 bases and J lost 11 bases. CDR3 length equals 16 residues. CDR1 and CDR2 (germline): SGHDT, YYEEEE. The CDR3 DNA reads TGTGCCAGCAGCTGTTGGGTCGCCGCAGGGGGTAGGGCCCAGCATTTT. This gives the protein CASSCWVAAGGRAQHF.

The genes are TRBV20-1 and TRBJ2-7; 7 bases are shared with TRBD2. V dropped 3 bases and J dropped 6; count of bases not matched to a gene: 11. CDR3 length equals 14 residues. Germline lookup yields CDR1 DFQATT and CDR2 SNEGSKA (reference sequence). This CDR3 reads CSASPSSGGAEQYF. CDR3 DNA: TGCAGTGCTAGTCCTTCTAGCGGCGGAGCCGAGCAGTACTTC.

V gene TRBV4-3 combines with J gene TRBJ1-1; D unresolved. This CDR3 is 14 amino acids long. The V gene's germline CDR1 is LGHNA and CDR2 YSLEER. Trimming left V 3 bases short and J 4 bases short, with 12 bases between. The CDR3 reads CASSHVGLATEAFF. The CDR3 coding sequence is TGCGCCAGCAGCCACGTGGGCTTGGCCACTGAAGCTTTCTTT.

This clonotype was seen only a few times. The chain links TRBV20-1 to TRBJ1-1; maybe TRBD1 (5 bases). The V gene's germline CDR1 is DFQATT and CDR2 SNEGSKA (reference sequence). Trimming pared 6 bases from V and 7 bases from J, leaving 18 bases between. This CDR3 spans 13 amino acids. In DNA form, the CDR3 reads TGCAGTGCCAACGAGGGAGGGGTGGGTGAAGCTTTCTTT. Translating it yields CSANEGGVGEAFF.

This clonotype was found a few times. The chain recombines TRBV20-1 with TRBJ1-6; 8 bases match TRBD1. CDR1 is DFQATT, CDR2 SNEGSKA, per germline (reference sequence). J lost 4 bases, V lost 2 bases, and 10 bases had no gene match. The CDR3 is 17 amino acids. The CDR3 DNA reads as TGCAGTGCTAGATTTAAGGGACAGGATTTATATAATTCACCCCTCCACTTT. Amino acids: CSARFKGQDLYNSPLHF.

This clonotype was observed many times. The J gene is TRBJ2-7, the V gene TRBV27, with no clear D. CDR1 and CDR2 (germline): MNHEY, SMNVEV (reference sequence). The V end lost 0 bases, the J end lost 4 bases, and 10 bases lay between the germline ends. This CDR3 spans 14 amino acids. The CDR3 nucleotides are TGTGCCAGCAGTTTATCTTCGCCGTCATACGAGCAGTACTTC. Translated: CASSLSSPSYEQYF.

The chain links TRBV12-3 or TRBV12-4 to TRBJ2-1, with 12 bases aligning to TRBD2. The CDR3 totals 13 residues. The ends lost 7 bases at V and 9 bases at J; junction bases unmatched: 4. CDR3 nucleotide sequence: TGTGCCAGCAAGACTAGCGGGAGAAGTGAGCAGTTCTTC. It is translated as CASKTSGRSEQFF.

The chain uses TRBV19 and TRBJ1-2; 7 bases are shared with TRBD1. This CDR3 spans 16 amino acids. Germline CDR1 is LNHDA and CDR2 is SQIVND (reference sequence). V dropped 9 bases and J dropped 2; count of bases not matched to a gene: 15. The CDR3 spells CASQAWVRQGNYGYTF. The CDR3 DNA reads as TGTGCCAGCCAGGCCTGGGTCCGACAGGGCAACTATGGCTACACCTTC. Full variable domain (missing parts from reference TRBV19 and TRBJ1-2): DGGITQSPKYLFRKEGQNVTLSCEQNLNHDAMYWYRQDPGQGLRLIYYSQIVNDFQKGDIAEGYSVSREKKESFPLTVTSAQKNPTAFYLCASQAWVRQGNYGYTFGSGTRLTVV.

This clonotype occurred many times. The rearrangement links TRBV29-1 to TRBJ2-7, with D tentatively TRBD2 (5 bases). This CDR3 has 13 residues. The V gene's germline CDR1 is SQVTM and CDR2 ANQGSEA. V was clipped by 6 bases and J by 1 base, with 13 bases between them. The CDR3 here is CSVRAGLSYEQYF. For the CDR3, the DNA is TGCAGCGTGAGGGCCGGTCTTTCCTACGAGCAGTACTTC.

J is TRBJ2-1 and V is TRBV4-2, with TRBD1 identical over 9 bases. The CDR3 runs 16 residues. Germline loops: CDR1 LGHNA, CDR2 YNFKEQ. V dropped 0 bases and J dropped 6; count of bases not matched to a gene: 6. The CDR3 spells CASSQEQGQGFNEQFF. CDR3 DNA sequence: TGTGCCAGCAGCCAAGAGCAGGGACAGGGTTTCAATGAGCAGTTCTTC.

About this clonotype itself: A clone one base away is much larger, so this may be a read error. The chain combines TRBV11-2 with TRBJ2-1; maybe TRBD2 (6 bases). The CDR3 runs 15 residues. The V gene's germline CDR1 is SGHAT and CDR2 FQNNGV. CDR3 in amino acids: CASSFQRASFNEQFF. In DNA, the CDR3 is TGTGCCAGCAGCTTTCAGCGGGCCTCCTTCAATGAGCAGTTCTTC.